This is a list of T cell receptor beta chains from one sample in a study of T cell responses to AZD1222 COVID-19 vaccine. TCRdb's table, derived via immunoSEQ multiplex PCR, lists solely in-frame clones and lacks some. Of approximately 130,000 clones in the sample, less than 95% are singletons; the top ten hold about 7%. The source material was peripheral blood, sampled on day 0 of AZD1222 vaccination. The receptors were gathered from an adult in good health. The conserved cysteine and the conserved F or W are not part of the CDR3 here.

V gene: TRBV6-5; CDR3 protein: ASRQTGNYGYT
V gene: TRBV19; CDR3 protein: ASSIEGQREY
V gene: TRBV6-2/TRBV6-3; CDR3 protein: ASSSATARLAGELF
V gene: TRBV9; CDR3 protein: ASSFTGTSGSGQF
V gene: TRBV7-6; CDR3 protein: ASSLAWREGPGNEQF
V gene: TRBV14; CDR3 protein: ASSQLAALSPSYNEQF
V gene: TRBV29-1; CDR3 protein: SVAQDEKLF
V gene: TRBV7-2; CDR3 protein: ASSLVTSGRGADTQY
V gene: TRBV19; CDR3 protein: ASSIGAGADTQY
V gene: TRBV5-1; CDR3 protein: ASSLLADFLYEQY
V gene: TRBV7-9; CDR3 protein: ASRKGTGLYGYT
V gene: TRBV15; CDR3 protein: ATSRDTGGYNEQF
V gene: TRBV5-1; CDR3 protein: ASHVGQISGDTQY
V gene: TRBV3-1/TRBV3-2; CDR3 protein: ASSHRGLADAKNIQY
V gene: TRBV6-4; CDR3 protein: ASSEPLRQETQY
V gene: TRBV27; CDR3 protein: ASSLLWTSGVSSF
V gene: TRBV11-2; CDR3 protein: ASSPGVNEQY
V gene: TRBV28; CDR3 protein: ASSLSGTGFNQPQH
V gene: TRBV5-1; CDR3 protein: ASSLEGTSVRPQY
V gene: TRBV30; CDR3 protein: AWSEGRDQETQY
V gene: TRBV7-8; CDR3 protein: ASSIRDTGEQY
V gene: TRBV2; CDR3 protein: ASTPRGTSYEQY
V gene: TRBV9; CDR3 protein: ASSVSPGPSGNTIY
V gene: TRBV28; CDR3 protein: ASSSRTGYQPQH
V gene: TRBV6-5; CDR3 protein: ASRFPGTPNQPQH
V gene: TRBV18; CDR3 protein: ASSPVGVREQY
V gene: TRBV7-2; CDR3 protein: ASSLNLAGGPGDTQY
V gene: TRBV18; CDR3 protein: ASSPPSQNTGELF
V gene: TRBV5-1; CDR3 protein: ASSSTVSGNTIY
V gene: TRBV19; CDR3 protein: ASSMGQGLETQY
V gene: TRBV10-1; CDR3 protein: ASSEERAPGNEQF
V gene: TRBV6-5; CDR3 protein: ASNLDRGGNQPQH
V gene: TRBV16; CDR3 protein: ASSQRHLSSPLH
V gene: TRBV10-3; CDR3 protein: AISESMTGMEQY
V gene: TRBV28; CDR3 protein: ASNEGTGIPQETQY
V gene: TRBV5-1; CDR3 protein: ASSLAPGQGDEKLF
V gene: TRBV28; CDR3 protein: ASSLVQMNNQPQH
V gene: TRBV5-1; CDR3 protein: ASSLGRTENYEQY
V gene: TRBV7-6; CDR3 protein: ASSPVERTGANVLT
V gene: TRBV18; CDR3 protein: ASSPPTSTGELF
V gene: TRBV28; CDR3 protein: ASSSRIRLAGEETQY
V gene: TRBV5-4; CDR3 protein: ASSSDRGRAGYT
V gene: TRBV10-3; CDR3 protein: AISPGGGAGANVLT
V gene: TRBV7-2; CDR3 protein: ASSPGQGGGYT
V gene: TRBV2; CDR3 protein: ASRLTRQGFWEKLF
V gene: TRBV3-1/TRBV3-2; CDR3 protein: ASSHWRDVYEQY
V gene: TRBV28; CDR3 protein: ASSSPPGEYGYT
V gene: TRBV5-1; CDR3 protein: ASSLGRTDPNEKLF
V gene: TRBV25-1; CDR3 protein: ASSEVRAGVNTEAF
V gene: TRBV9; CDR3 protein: ASSVAPGTETQY
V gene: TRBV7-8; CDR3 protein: ASSLMGNQPQH